Included here is one TCR beta chain sequence, with context. Its antigen is as yet unknown. Time point noted: newly diagnosed, previously untreated cHL patient sample. Serving as comparison were PBMCs from newly diagnosed, untreated classical Hodgkin lymphoma, which were sequenced alongside the relapsed/refractory trial patients. Method: immunoSEQ multiplex PCR; TCRdb's copy keeps in-frame clones and lacks some. The sample lists 17,000 or so clones, around 90% seen once, with 3% to 5% in the top ten. The data belong to a study of PD-1 blockade in classical Hodgkin lymphoma. Whole-study results and caveats: Reports indicated that newly diagnosed patients had lower baseline TCR diversity than healthy donors did.

This receptor was obtained from a human donor with classical Hodgkin lymphoma. The sample consisted of peripheral blood mononuclear cells (PBMCs).

Written as DNA, the CDR3 is TGTGCCAGCAGCTTAGGGAAGCTACCCGGGGAGCTGTTTTTT. Encoded protein: CASSLGKLPGELFF. The chain joins TRBV7-8 to TRBJ2-2; D uncertain. V dropped 1 base and J dropped 6 bases, with 9 bases sitting between them. Germline values: CDR1 SGHVS, CDR2 FQNEAQ. This CDR3 has 14 residues.